One sample yielded the 10 T cell receptor beta chains listed below, sequenced in a study of T cells in Graves' hyperthyroidism and ophthalmopathy. RNA transcripts served as the template for amplifying TCR beta CDR3 regions. The HTBI primer set served for first-round RT-PCR of the TCR CDR3. TCRdb ran MiXCR on the multiplex PCR reads and lists one entry per CDR3 protein. The sample holds about 360,000 distinct CDR3 sequences; 20% to 25% are singletons and the top ten take around four fifths. Material: blood. The receptor set was obtained from a man aged 50 or older with Graves' hyperthyroidism.

The chain carries TRBV30 and TRBJ1-1; 8 nucleotides line up with TRBD1. The ends lost 0 bases at V and 1 base at J; junction bases unmatched: 4. The length of the CDR3 is 15 residues. CDR1 and CDR2 (germline): GTSNPN, SVGIG (reference sequence). The CDR3 spells CAWSVWDRPNTEAFF. The CDR3 nucleotides read TGTGCCTGGAGTGTCTGGGACAGGCCGAACACTGAAGCTTTCTTT.

This clonotype was seen more than once but under ten times. V usage is TRBV6-1 and J usage is TRBJ2-1, with 7 bases lining up with TRBD2. The length of the CDR3 is 17 residues. J was trimmed by 5 bases and V by 2 bases; bases with no gene match: 12. Germline loops: CDR1 MNHNS, CDR2 SASEGT. The CDR3 spells CASSELRGLHINNEQFF. The CDR3 nucleotides are TGTGCCAGCAGTGAACTGCGGGGACTACACATTAACAATGAGCAGTTCTTC.

In DNA form, the CDR3 reads TGCAGTGCTAGAGATCGGGCAGAAATTCACAATGAGCAGTTCTTC. This encodes CSARDRAEIHNEQFF. The genes are TRBV20-1 and TRBJ2-1; D is ambiguous. The V end was cut by 0 bases, the J end by 5 bases, with 14 bases between. Germline CDR1 and CDR2: DFQATT and SNEGSKA (reference sequence). This CDR3 has 15 residues.

This clonotype was seen only a few times. This chain connects TRBV10-3 to TRBJ2-1, with 9 bases matching TRBD1. The CDR3 is 15 amino acids. V shed 4 bases and J 5 bases; nucleotides not matched to a gene: 6. From germline, CDR1 is ENHRY and CDR2 SYGVKD. CDR3 protein: CAISVTGGLNNEQFF. The DNA of the CDR3 is TGTGCCATCAGTGTTACAGGGGGCCTCAACAATGAGCAGTTCTTC.

This clonotype turned up a few times. This chain links TRBV7-2 with TRBJ1-1, with no clear D. CDR3 size: 14 residues. Germline loops: CDR1 SGHTA, CDR2 FQGNSA. Trimming took off 1 base at V and 4 bases at J, with 10 bases between the two ends. CDR3 loop: CASSLETYSTEAFF. CDR3 nucleotide sequence: TGTGCCAGCAGCTTAGAGACGTATTCCACTGAAGCTTTCTTT.

This chain connects TRBV15 to TRBJ2-3, with D possibly being TRBD1 or TRBD2 (5 bases each). The ends were cut back, 6 bases at V and 0 bases at J, with 10 bases in the middle. Germline V lookup: CDR1 LNHNV, CDR2 YYDKDF (reference sequence). The CDR3 is 14 residues long. The CDR3 reads CATRGTASTDTQYF. The CDR3 DNA reads TGTGCCACCAGGGGGACGGCTAGCACAGATACGCAGTATTTT.

This clonotype has a single count. This chain joins TRBV30 and TRBJ2-2; D is unresolved. Germline CDR1 is GTSNPN and CDR2 is SVGIG (reference sequence). V lost 3 bases to trimming and J lost 5 bases, with 10 bases between them. The CDR3 extends over 13 amino acids. The CDR3 here is CAWSATVTGELFF. The DNA of the CDR3 is TGTGCCTGGAGCGCAACAGTGACCGGGGAGCTGTTTTTT.

This clonotype was seen repeatedly, ten times or more. This sequence joins TRBV12-3 or TRBV12-4 and TRBJ2-5; 8 nucleotides line up with TRBD1. The CDR3 runs to 14 residues. V was clipped by 4 bases and J by 7 bases; unmatched bases: 8. The CDR3 DNA reads as TGTGCCAGCAGTTCAGGACAGGGAGCCGGGACCCAGTACTTC. Translating gives CASSSGQGAGTQYF.

This chain uses TRBV7-9 with TRBJ1-2, with a weak D call TRBD1 (6 bases). Germline V CDR1 and CDR2: SEHNR, FQNEAQ (reference sequence). This CDR3 is built from 15 residues. Between the trimmed V and J ends, which lost 4 bases and 5 bases, there was a span of 17 bases. The DNA for the CDR3 is TGTGCCAGCAGCTATCAGGGGCGCCTGGAGTATGGCTACACCTTC. It encodes CASSYQGRLEYGYTF.

The genes are TRBV9 and TRBJ2-3; TRBD2 aligns across 9 bases. The CDR3 is made up of 16 amino acids. Germline assignment: CDR1 SGDLS and CDR2 YYNGEE. V lost 1 base, J lost 3 bases, and 6 bases stayed unmatched. As DNA, the CDR3 is TGTGCCAGCAGCGTATCGACTAGCGGTACGACAGATACGCAGTATTTT. Its translation is CASSVSTSGTTDTQYF.